This T cell receptor beta chain emerged from a study of lymphopenia after photon versus proton radiotherapy. General study results and limits: Oligoclonal CD8+ Temra expansion after nadir drove photon patients' diversity drop. Better survival with proton therapy was suggested as possible, not demonstrated. A bigger post-nadir fall in TCR diversity correlated inversely with survival time in deceased patients.

Germline V lookup: CDR1 SNHLY, CDR2 FYNNEI. This CDR3 comprises 15 residues. Trimming pared 2 bases from V and 8 bases from J, leaving 15 bases between. Worth noting for this clone: Its antigen is currently unknown.

Only in-frame clones appear in the TCRdb table, and some are missing; sequencing was by immunoSEQ multiplex PCR. The sample includes under 65,000 clones, 70% to 85% of them seen just once. This clonotype originated in a man aged 60 to 75 with pancreatic cancer. V and J are TRBV2 and TRBJ1-4; D not certain. The sample in question was peripheral blood, obtained from a patient treated with proton-based radiotherapy. CDR3 in amino acids: CASSEYGRPGEKLFF. The CDR3, as DNA: TGTGCCAGCAGTGAATATGGGCGGCCGGGGGAAAAACTGTTTTTT.